The present T cell receptor beta chain was sequenced within a study of T cell changes during pregnancy in multiple sclerosis. Sequencing was performed with immunoSEQ multiplex PCR; in TCRdb, only in-frame clones are kept and a portion is missing. Seen here are some 85,000 clones, around 94% observed once, and the top ten hold approximately 0.8%. This clone was found once. The CDR3 spans 16 residues. Trimming at V came to 2 bases and at J to 8 bases, leaving 11 bases not matched to a gene. Germline CDR1 reads KGHSH; CDR2 reads LQKENI. The chain links TRBV18 to TRBJ1-2, with 10 positions matching TRBD1. Sample: peripheral blood, taken in the third trimester of pregnancy. This clonotype was obtained from a female donor with multiple sclerosis, enrolled in a pregnancy study. The CDR3 spells CASSPYETGGTRGYTF. For the CDR3, the DNA is TGTGCCAGCTCACCATATGAGACAGGGGGCACGAGGGGCTACACCTTC.